The 3 T cell receptor beta chains below were found in one sample sequenced in a study of T-cell memory formation after mild COVID-19. TCRdb called the 5' RACE reads again in MiXCR, with one record for every CDR3 protein. The sample includes some 130,000 distinct CDR3 sequences, 20% to 25% of them seen just once. Sequenced sample: PBMCs or a T cell subset sorted from them (not recorded which). The receptors were sampled from an adult woman who had mild COVID-19 (a few samples of this study predate the infection). Cell type and time point are not known.

The chain links TRBV9 to TRBJ2-5, with 7 bases identical to TRBD1. J lost 2 bases, V lost 1 base, and 2 bases had no gene match. There are 14 residues in the CDR3. CDR1 and CDR2 (germline): SGDLS, YYNGEE. In DNA form, the CDR3 reads TGTGCCAGCAGCGTATGGGACAGTCAAGAGACCCAGTACTTC. Residues: CASSVWDSQETQYF.

This clonotype appeared a single time. This rearrangement joins TRBV6-6 to TRBJ2-5; a weak D match, TRBD2 (5 bases). With 2 bases removed from V and 2 bases from J, the gap between germline ends came to 9 bases. This CDR3 is built from 14 residues. CDR1 MNHNY and CDR2 SVGAGI come from the germline V gene (reference sequence). This CDR3 is CASSYEGVQETQYF. The CDR3 region has the DNA TGTGCCAGCAGTTACGAGGGCGTTCAAGAGACCCAGTACTTC.

This clonotype has only a few counts. CDR3 protein: CASSQGDTEAFF. CDR3 DNA sequence: TGTGCCAGCAGCCAAGGGGACACTGAAGCTTTCTTT. The rearrangement joins TRBV9 to TRBJ1-1; the D gene is possibly TRBD1 (5 bases). Germline V gene sequence: CDR1 SGDLS, CDR2 YYNGEE. CDR3 length equals 12 residues. V was shortened by 4 bases and J by 3 bases, with 7 bases between the two germline ends.